The 10 T cell receptor beta chains listed next were all sequenced from one sample in a study of OX40 agonist ivuxolimab in advanced cancers. Generated by immunoSEQ multiplex PCR, the TCRdb table keeps only in-frame clones and is missing some. The sample contains about 77,000 clones, 65% to 90% of which appear only once. The sequencing used CD4+ or CD8+ T cells sorted from blood, collected in a trial of the OX40 agonist ivuxolimab. Every receptor here comes from an adult with an advanced solid tumor such as melanoma, head and neck, liver or kidney cancer.

The chain carries TRBV18 and TRBJ1-1, with TRBD1 matching 9 bases. CDR1 and CDR2 from the germline V gene are KGHSH and LQKENI. The junction had 5 bases not matched to a gene; V was cut back by 0 bases and J by 3 bases. The CDR3 runs to 16 residues. The CDR3: CASSPPFGTGYTEAFF. The CDR3 DNA reads as TGTGCCAGCTCACCACCCTTCGGGACAGGGTACACTGAAGCTTTCTTT. Based on the CDR3 plus reference TRBV18 and TRBJ1-1, the full variable domain is NAGVMQNPRHLVRRRGQEARLRCSPMKGHSHVYWYRQLPEEGLKFMVYLQKENIIDESGMPKERFSAEFPKEGPSILRIQQVVRGDSAAYFCASSPPFGTGYTEAFFGQGTRLTVV.

This clone turned up a few times. The V call is TRBV9, the J call TRBJ1-6, with no clear D. Trimming pared 4 bases from V and 11 bases from J, leaving 13 bases between. The length of the CDR3 is 13 residues. Germline V lookup: CDR1 SGDLS, CDR2 YYNGEE. CDR3 in DNA: TGTGCCAGCAGCCCAGATGCTCATACACCCCTCCACTTT. Amino acids: CASSPDAHTPLHF.

The V call is TRBV6-5, the J call TRBJ1-4; D gene ambiguous. The CDR3 is 14 residues long. CDR1 MNHEY and CDR2 SVGAGI come from the germline V gene. V was shortened by 3 bases and J by 4 bases, with 9 bases between the two germline ends. The CDR3 loop reads CASSYPADNEKLFF. DNA for the CDR3: TGTGCCAGCAGTTATCCGGCCGATAATGAAAAACTGTTTTTT.

The CDR3 protein is CASSPSLGRKNYGYTF. CDR3 nucleotide sequence: TGCGCCAGCAGCCCATCTTTAGGACGTAAAAACTATGGCTACACCTTC. This chain links TRBV4-1 with TRBJ1-2; no definite D call. The V and J ends lost 4 bases and 2 bases respectively, with 17 bases between them. The length of the CDR3 is 16 residues. Germline values: CDR1 MGHRA, CDR2 YSYEKL.

This chain uses TRBV30 with TRBJ2-1, with D possibly being TRBD2 (5 bases). The CDR3 is 11 residues long. V dropped 2 bases and J dropped 12 bases, with 11 bases sitting between them. Germline V CDR1 and CDR2: GTSNPN, SVGIG (reference sequence). CDR3 in amino acids: CAWSSAEGQFF. The CDR3 DNA follows: TGTGCCTGGAGTTCTGCCGAGGGGCAGTTCTTC.

The rearrangement links TRBV7-8 to TRBJ2-7; D remains ambiguous. Deletions cut 10 bases from V and 4 bases from J, with 17 bases between. Germline V CDR1 and CDR2: SGHVS, FQNEAQ. This CDR3 contains 13 residues. DNA for the CDR3: TGTGCCACCGCTTCGGACCGGGCGTACGAGCAGTACTTC. As protein: CATASDRAYEQYF. The whole variable domain, remainder taken from reference TRBV7-8 and TRBJ2-7, is GAGVSQSPRYKVAKRGQDVALRCDPISGHVSLFWYQQALGQGPEFLTYFQNEAQLDKSGLPSDRFFAERPEGSVSTLKIQRTQQEDSAVYLCATASDRAYEQYFGPGTRLTVT.

This clone has only one observation. This sequence joins TRBV7-3 and TRBJ2-7; possibly TRBD2 for D (5 bases). Trimming removed 5 bases at V and 6 bases at J, with 14 bases between. The CDR3 runs to 13 residues. Germline CDR1 SGHTA, CDR2 FQGTGA. DNA for the CDR3: TGTGCCAGCAGCCCCGGGGTAGTAGGCGAGCAGTACTTC. Its protein is CASSPGVVGEQYF.

The chain employs TRBV5-4 and TRBJ1-2, with D perhaps TRBD1 (5 bases). This CDR3 spans 16 amino acids. V shed 4 bases and J shed 2 bases, with 18 bases lying between them. CDR1 is SGHNT and CDR2 is YYREEE in the germline V gene (reference sequence). CDR3 protein: CASSPFSGTRNYGYTF. CDR3 DNA: TGTGCCAGCAGCCCGTTCTCCGGGACGAGAAACTATGGCTACACCTTC. The full variable domain, its missing parts supplied by reference TRBV5-4 and TRBJ1-2, is ETGVTQSPTHLIKTRGQQVTLRCSSQSGHNTVSWYQQALGQGPQFIFQYYREEENGRGNFPPRFSGLQFPNYSSELNVNALELDDSALYLCASSPFSGTRNYGYTFGSGTRLTVV.

Notes on this clone: The same CDR3 can be traced to other DNA sequences in this sample. CDR3: CASSPRGKDSPLHF. For the CDR3, the DNA is TGTGCCAGCAGCCCTAGGGGTAAGGATTCACCCCTCCACTTT. V usage is TRBV9 and J usage is TRBJ1-6, with a weak D call TRBD1 (5 bases). Trimming pared 4 bases from V and 8 bases from J, leaving 13 bases between. Germline assignment: CDR1 SGDLS and CDR2 YYNGEE. This CDR3 spans 14 amino acids.

The chain carries TRBV4-3 and TRBJ2-3; 7 nucleotides match TRBD2. The CDR3 is 15 residues long. With 3 bases clipped from V and 3 bases from J, the junction kept 6 bases outside the gene matches. Per the germline V gene, CDR1 is LGHNA and CDR2 is YSLEER. DNA of the CDR3: TGCGCCAGCAGCCAGGGCGGGGGTTGGACAGATACGCAGTATTTT. It is translated as CASSQGGGWTDTQYF.